The clone carrying this TCR beta chain appeared many times. This sample stems from a study of T cells after posttransplantation cyclophosphamide. Sequencing was performed with immunoSEQ multiplex PCR; in TCRdb, only in-frame clones are kept and a portion is missing. In total the sample includes some 23,000 clones, none of them seen once. The trim removed 5 bases at V and 6 bases at J, leaving 10 bases unmatched. CDR3 size: 16 residues. Per the germline V gene, CDR1 is MDHEN and CDR2 is SYDVKM. The source of this sequence is a woman aged 45 to 65 in good health, CMV-negative, and a related stem cell transplant donor. This sequence joins TRBV28 and TRBJ2-7; 13 nucleotides match TRBD2. The sample consisted of PBMCs. The DNA for the CDR3 is TGTGCCAGCAGTCCACCCCGACTAGCGGGAGGCGGCGAGCAGTACTTC. This codes for CASSPPRLAGGGEQYF. The complete variable domain, with remaining parts taken from reference TRBV28 and TRBJ2-7, reads DVKVTQSSRYLVKRTGEKVFLECVQDMDHENMFWYRQDPGLGLRLIYFSYDVKMKEKGDIPEGYSVSREKKERFSLILESASTNQTSMYLCASSPPRLAGGGEQYFGPGTRLTVT.